These T cell receptor beta chains were read from a single sample in a study of blood T cell repertoires in COVID-19. TCRdb keeps only in-frame clones here, not all; method: immunoSEQ multiplex PCR. Among 81,000 or so clones listed, over 75% were seen once. Sequencing used peripheral blood. The receptors stem from a man over 45 with COVID-19, enrolled during active disease. Each CDR3 is given with its conserved first and last residue. A D gene is named only where the DNA matches it firmly.

d_call v_call cdr3_aa
- TRBV11-3 CASSSGGGAGGETQYF
- TRBV7-9 CASSFETLHF
- TRBV6-1 CASSDTGRNTGELFF
TRBD1 TRBV7-9 CASSLGDRDGETQYF
- TRBV7-9 CASSLVGQGRTEAFF
TRBD1 TRBV4-2 CASSQGTGSNQPQHF
TRBD1 TRBV5-6 CASSLSGTDRQFF
- TRBV20-1 CSAEANYGYTF
TRBD1 TRBV5-1 CASSLSGTGFGNTIYF
- TRBV4-2 CASSQVQGARLGGYTF
TRBD2 TRBV7-9 CASSARGVRSSYNEQFF
- TRBV5-1 CASSLAISYEQYF
- TRBV9 CASSASGGGENWNTEAFF
- TRBV12-5 CASANGRNTEAFF
- TRBV4-1 CASSQDRNTEAFF
- TRBV30 CAWSVQQGNQPQHF
TRBD1 TRBV3-1/TRBV3-2 CASSPPGQGYYTF
- TRBV7-2 CASSLALKPYEQYF
- TRBV28 CASTPGAGAGNTIYF
TRBD1 TRBV7-9 CASSPGTGYNEQFF
- TRBV2 CASRSGLGQETQYF
TRBD2 TRBV27 CASSLTSGRYGGTQYF
TRBD1 TRBV7-9 CASSETGAVSGYTF
TRBD1 TRBV2 CASTGTGVRQPQHF
- TRBV28 CASSSPGSSVYSNQPQHF
TRBD1 TRBV7-9 CASSPRDRSGELFF
TRBD2 TRBV27 CASRNGLELREQYF
TRBD2 TRBV24-1 CATSVASGRLPSTDTQYF
TRBD1 TRBV19 CASSIAGQMSPLHF
TRBD1 TRBV7-8 CASSLGGQTVNTEAFF
- TRBV29-1 CSVETGAGELFF
- TRBV19 CASSRQAGAEAFF
- TRBV12-5 CASGLVAGSQETQYF
- TRBV19 CASSRPGGADYGYTF
- TRBV6-5 CASSRLTGNTEAFF
- TRBV11-2 CASSLEIQSTDTQYF
- TRBV2 CASSVTGGGYEQYF
- TRBV2 CATARSSSNQPQHF
- TRBV10-1 CAGGNYGYTF
- TRBV7-2 CASSLQGSDTQYF
- TRBV6-5 CASSYSSYNEQFF
- TRBV28 CASSLLRYGYTF
TRBD2 TRBV2 CASSGGSETQYF
- TRBV11-2 CASRVSQGYEQYF
- TRBV29-1 CSADLVLGKVEQFF
TRBD1 TRBV7-9 CASSTPGTGLYGYTF
- TRBV4-1 CASSQGDRTAYEQYF
TRBD1 TRBV4-2 CASSQVTGQAEKLFF
TRBD1 TRBV28 CASSLRTGVNAEAFF
- TRBV12-1 CASSYKQNTEAFF
- TRBV6-1 CASSEVRVYNEQFF
- TRBV18 CASSPPRASGGPQYF
- TRBV18 CASSPRGRVGYEQYF
- TRBV19 CASTPARHQPQHF
- TRBV7-2 CASGRSEQFF
TRBD2 TRBV11-2 CASSSRTSGNNNEQFF
TRBD2 TRBV4-1 CASSQEGAGGSRVDTQYF
- TRBV3-1/TRBV3-2 CASSQAPDPPTNTGELFF
TRBD2 TRBV2 CASKLGLAGGDNEQFF
- TRBV2 CASRESTGRSYEQYF